This T cell receptor (beta chain) originates from a study of OX40 agonist ivuxolimab in advanced cancers. Looking at the study overall: Ivuxolimab was an agonistic, fully human IgG2 monoclonal antibody directed against OX40 (CD134), a costimulatory receptor. Intravenous ivuxolimab was administered to patients every 2 weeks at six dose levels: 0.01, 0.1, 0.3, 1.5, 3 and 10 mg/kg. Prior anti-PD-1, anti-PD-L1 or anti-CTLA-4 therapy was permitted, and checkpoint inhibitors had been received by about 36% of dose-escalation patients. The paper covers the monotherapy dose-escalation part of the phase I ivuxolimab trial, which included N of about 50 patients. Partial responses occurred in three dose-escalation patients, of whom one had hepatocellular carcinoma and two had cutaneous melanoma. The dose-escalation cohort was almost 85% male with a mean age of approximately 60 years, ranging from 23 to 79. Of the approximately 50 dose-escalation patients, hepatocellular carcinoma was present in approximately 20, melanoma in around 15, renal cell carcinoma in 9 and head and neck cancer in 9. The purpose of peripheral TCRbeta sequencing was to test whether ivuxolimab changed TCR sequence diversity and led to clonal T-cell expansion. What the study reported, not specific to this receptor: After ivuxolimab, expanded clones were on average more numerous among CD8+ T cells than among CD4+ T cells. The antigen specificity of the peripheral T cells that underwent clonal expansion was not determined. In the 0.1-3.0 mg/kg groups, partial responders had among the lowest normalized peripheral clonal expansion, particularly in CD8+ T cells. Low levels of normalized T-cell clonal expansion were also seen in some patients who did not respond. At doses from 0.1 to 3.0 mg/kg, clonal expansion was seen in both CD4+ and CD8+ blood T cells between baseline and week 6.

The trial excluded patients who had a history of autoimmune disease or were on systemic immunosuppression. In every dose cohort, peripheral blood was drawn for TCR sequencing at baseline, cycle 4 day 1, and cycle 7 day 1. The samples were drawn from a first-in-human, open-label, multicenter phase I dose-escalation trial of ivuxolimab. Adults with locally advanced or metastatic melanoma, renal cell, hepatocellular, or head and neck squamous cell carcinoma were enrolled in the trial. CD4+ and CD8+ T cells were sorted separately from peripheral blood before TCR sequencing. A remark on this clone: This clone's antigen is unknown. Base-call qualities are not available, and no considerably larger clone is one nucleotide away.

The V and J ends are trimmed by 1 base and 1 base, leaving 7 bases between them. Spanning cysteine to phenylalanine, the CDR3 consists of 14 amino acids. Solely the CDR3 DNA is kept, with 42 bases framed from the first base. The germline V gene provides CDR1 SGHAT and CDR2 FQNNGV. For sequencing of the TCRbeta CDR3 region, genomic DNA was extracted from the sorted cells. The immunoSEQ Assay was used for sequencing of TCRbeta CDR3 regions. What TCRdb holds here is the immuneACCESS table cut down to in-frame rearrangements. Part of the clones is not present; checked against another copy, under half of the missing clones reflect an unresolved V gene, and the others are unexplained. A total of about 71,000 clones appear in this sample, 84% of them only once. The ten most abundant clones make up around 0.44% of the sample.

The sequence joins TRBV11-2 to TRBJ1-1, with the D segment identity uncertain. Material: CD4+ or CD8+ T cells sorted from blood, obtained in a trial of the OX40 agonist ivuxolimab. The sequence was obtained from an adult with an advanced solid tumor such as melanoma, head and neck, liver or kidney cancer. The CDR3 region has the sequence CASSLGLANTEAFF. The DNA sequence reads TGTGCCAGCAGCTTAGGTCTAGCGAACACTGAAGCTTTCTTT.